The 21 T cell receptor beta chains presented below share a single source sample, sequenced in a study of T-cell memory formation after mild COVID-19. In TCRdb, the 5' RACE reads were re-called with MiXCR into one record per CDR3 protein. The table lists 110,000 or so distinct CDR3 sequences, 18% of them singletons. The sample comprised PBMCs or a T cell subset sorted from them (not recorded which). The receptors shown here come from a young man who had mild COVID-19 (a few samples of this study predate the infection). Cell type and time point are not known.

CDR3 in amino acids: CASTTRPSGAGDTQYF. The DNA for the CDR3 is TGTGCCAGCACCACCCGGCCTAGCGGGGCGGGAGATACGCAGTATTTT. The chain recombines TRBV12-3 or TRBV12-4 with TRBJ2-3, with 9 bases that match TRBD2. The CDR3 extends over 16 amino acids. The junction had 13 bases not matched to a gene; V was cut back by 7 bases and J by 5 bases.

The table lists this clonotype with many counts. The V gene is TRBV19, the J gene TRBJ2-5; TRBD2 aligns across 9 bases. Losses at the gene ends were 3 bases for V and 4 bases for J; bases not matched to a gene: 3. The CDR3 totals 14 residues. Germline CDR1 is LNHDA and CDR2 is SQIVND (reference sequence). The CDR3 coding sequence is TGTGCCAGTAGTATCCTAGCGGGGCTAGAGACCCAGTACTTC. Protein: CASSILAGLETQYF.

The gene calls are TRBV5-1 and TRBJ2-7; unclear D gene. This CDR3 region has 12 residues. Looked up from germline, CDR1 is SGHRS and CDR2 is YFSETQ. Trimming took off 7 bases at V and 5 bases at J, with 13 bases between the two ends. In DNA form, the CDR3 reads TGCGCCAGCGGCCTAGGGATGGACGAGCAGTACTTC. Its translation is CASGLGMDEQYF.

DNA of the CDR3: TGTGCCAGCAGTGTATCCCGGACGGCCTCTGGAAACACCATATATTTT. Encoded protein: CASSVSRTASGNTIYF. This chain uses TRBV6-1 with TRBJ1-3; D is uncertain. The CDR3 contains 16 residues. Per germline, CDR1 MNHNS and CDR2 SASEGT. V shed 4 bases and J shed 0 bases, with 13 bases lying between them.

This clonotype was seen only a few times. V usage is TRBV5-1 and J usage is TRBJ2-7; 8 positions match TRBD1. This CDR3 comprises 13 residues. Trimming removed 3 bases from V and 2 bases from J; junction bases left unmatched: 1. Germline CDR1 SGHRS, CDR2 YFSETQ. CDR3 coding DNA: TGCGCCAGCAGCTGGGACAGGCCCTACGAGCAGTACTTC. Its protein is CASSWDRPYEQYF.

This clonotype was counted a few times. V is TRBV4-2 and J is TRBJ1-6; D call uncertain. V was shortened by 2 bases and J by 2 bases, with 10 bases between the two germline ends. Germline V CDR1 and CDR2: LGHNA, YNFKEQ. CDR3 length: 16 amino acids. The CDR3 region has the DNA TGTGCCAGCAGCCAACACCTCCGGACCTATAATTCACCCCTCCACTTT. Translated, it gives CASSQHLRTYNSPLHF.

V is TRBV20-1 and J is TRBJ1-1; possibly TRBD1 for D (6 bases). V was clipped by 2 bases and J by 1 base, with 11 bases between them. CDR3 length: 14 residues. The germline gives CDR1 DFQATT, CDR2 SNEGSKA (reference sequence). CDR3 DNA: TGCAGTGCTAGAAAGACAGGTCCGAACACTGAAGCTTTCTTT. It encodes CSARKTGPNTEAFF.

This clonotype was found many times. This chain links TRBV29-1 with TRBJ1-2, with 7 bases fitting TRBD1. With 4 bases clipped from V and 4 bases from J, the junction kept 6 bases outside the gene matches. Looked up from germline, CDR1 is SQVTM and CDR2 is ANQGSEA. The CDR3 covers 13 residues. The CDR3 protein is CSVVPTGIYGYTF. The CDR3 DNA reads TGCAGCGTTGTCCCGACAGGGATCTATGGCTACACCTTC.

The CDR3 loop is CASSFMTGGMNTEAFF. DNA of the CDR3: TGTGCCAGCAGTTTTATGACAGGGGGAATGAACACTGAAGCTTTCTTT. The V call is TRBV12-3 or TRBV12-4, the J call TRBJ1-1; 9 positions agree with TRBD1. The CDR3 has 16 amino acids. V lost 3 bases to trimming and J lost 0 bases; unmatched junction nucleotides: 5.

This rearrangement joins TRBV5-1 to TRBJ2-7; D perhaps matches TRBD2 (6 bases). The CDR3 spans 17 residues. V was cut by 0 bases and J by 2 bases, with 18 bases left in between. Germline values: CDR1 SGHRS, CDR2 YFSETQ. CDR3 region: CASSLDGTPTGAYEQYF. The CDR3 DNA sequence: TGCGCCAGCAGCTTGGATGGGACCCCGACGGGAGCCTACGAGCAGTACTTC.

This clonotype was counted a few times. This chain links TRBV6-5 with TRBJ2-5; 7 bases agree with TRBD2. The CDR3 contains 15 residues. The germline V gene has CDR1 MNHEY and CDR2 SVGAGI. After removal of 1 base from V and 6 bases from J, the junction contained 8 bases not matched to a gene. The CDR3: CASSYFRGGRKTQYF. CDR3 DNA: TGTGCCAGCAGTTACTTTCGCGGGGGTAGGAAGACCCAGTACTTC.

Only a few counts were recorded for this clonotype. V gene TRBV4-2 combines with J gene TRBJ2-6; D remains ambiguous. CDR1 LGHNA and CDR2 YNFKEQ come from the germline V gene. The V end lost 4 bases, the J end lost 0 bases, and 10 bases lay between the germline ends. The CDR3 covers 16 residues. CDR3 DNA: TGTGCCAGCAGCCGAGGACGAGACTCTGGGGCCAACGTCCTGACTTTC. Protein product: CASSRGRDSGANVLTF.

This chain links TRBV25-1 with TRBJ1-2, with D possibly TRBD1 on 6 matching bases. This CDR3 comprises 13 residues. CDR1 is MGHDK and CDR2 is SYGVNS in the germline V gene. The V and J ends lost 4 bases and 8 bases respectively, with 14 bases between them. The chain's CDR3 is CASSGSGAGGYTF. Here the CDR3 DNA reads TGTGCCAGCAGTGGATCAGGGGCTGGCGGCTACACCTTC.

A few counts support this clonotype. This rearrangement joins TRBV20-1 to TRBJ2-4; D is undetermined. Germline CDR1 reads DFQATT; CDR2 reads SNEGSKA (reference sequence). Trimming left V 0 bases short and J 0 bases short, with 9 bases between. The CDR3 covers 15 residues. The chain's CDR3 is CSARDSTLAKNIQYF. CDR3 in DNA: TGCAGTGCTAGAGACTCGACCCTAGCCAAAAACATTCAGTACTTC.

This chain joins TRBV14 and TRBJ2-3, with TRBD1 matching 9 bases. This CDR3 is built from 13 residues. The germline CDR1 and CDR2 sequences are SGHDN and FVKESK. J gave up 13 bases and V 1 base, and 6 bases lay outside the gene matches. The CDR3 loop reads CASSQAAGTGKYF. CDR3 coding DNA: TGTGCCAGCAGCCAAGCAGCCGGGACAGGGAAGTATTTT.

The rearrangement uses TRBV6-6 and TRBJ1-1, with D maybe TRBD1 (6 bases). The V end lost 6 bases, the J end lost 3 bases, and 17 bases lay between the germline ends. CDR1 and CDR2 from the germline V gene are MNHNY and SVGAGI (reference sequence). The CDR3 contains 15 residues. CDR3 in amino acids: CASSIRGGSYTEAFF. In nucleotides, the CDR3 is TGTGCCAGCAGCATTCGGGGGGGCAGCTACACTGAAGCTTTCTTT.

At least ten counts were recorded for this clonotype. The CDR3 region is CASSLGGGETQYF. CDR3 DNA: TGTGCCAGCAGCTTGGGGGGCGGAGAGACCCAGTACTTC. The chain combines TRBV5-4 with TRBJ2-5, with D tentatively TRBD1 (5 bases). The CDR3 spans 13 residues. Trimming took 0 bases from V and 4 from J, leaving 7 bases between them. Germline V gives CDR1 SGHNT, CDR2 YYREEE (reference sequence).

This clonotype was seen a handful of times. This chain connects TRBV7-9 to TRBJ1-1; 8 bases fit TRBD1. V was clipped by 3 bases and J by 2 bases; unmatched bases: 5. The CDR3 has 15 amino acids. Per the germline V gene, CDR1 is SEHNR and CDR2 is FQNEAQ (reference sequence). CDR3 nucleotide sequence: TGTGCCAGCAGCTTGAGACAGGGGCTCAACACTGAAGCTTTCTTT. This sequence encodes CASSLRQGLNTEAFF.

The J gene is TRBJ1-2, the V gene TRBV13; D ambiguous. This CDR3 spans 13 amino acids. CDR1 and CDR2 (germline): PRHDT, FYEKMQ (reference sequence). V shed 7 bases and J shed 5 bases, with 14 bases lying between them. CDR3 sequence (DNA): TGTGCCAGCACTTTAGGGCCAGAGTATGGCTACACCTTC. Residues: CASTLGPEYGYTF.

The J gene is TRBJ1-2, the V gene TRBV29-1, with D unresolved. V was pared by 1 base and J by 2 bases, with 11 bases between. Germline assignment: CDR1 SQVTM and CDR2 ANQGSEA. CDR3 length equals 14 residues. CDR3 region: CSVEARRENYGYTF. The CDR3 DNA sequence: TGCAGCGTTGAAGCTCGTAGGGAGAACTATGGCTACACCTTC.

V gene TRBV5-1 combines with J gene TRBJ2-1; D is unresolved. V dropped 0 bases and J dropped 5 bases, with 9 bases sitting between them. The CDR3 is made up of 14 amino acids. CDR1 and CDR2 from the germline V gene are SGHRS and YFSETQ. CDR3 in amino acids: CASSLGAQDNEQFF. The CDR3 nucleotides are TGCGCCAGCAGCTTGGGGGCCCAAGACAATGAGCAGTTCTTC.